The following is a T cell receptor beta chain sequence with its context. The repertoire was sequenced with immunoSEQ multiplex PCR; TCRdb's copy has only in-frame clones and lacks some. This table has over 400,000 clones, 88% appearing once. Trimming took 5 bases from V and 1 from J; bases not matched to a gene: 20. The germline gives CDR1 MNHNY, CDR2 SVGAGI (reference sequence). The CDR3 is made up of 20 amino acids. The sample belongs to a study of blood T cell repertoires in COVID-19. Background on the study: Sites in the United States, Italy and Spain provided acute and convalescent COVID-19 samples.

Sequencing used PBMCs or T cells enriched from blood (not recorded which). This chain uses TRBV6-6 with TRBJ2-3; 8 nucleotides align to TRBD2. The TCR originated in a woman aged 55-69 years who had recovered from COVID-19. The CDR3 nucleotides read TGTGCCAGCAGTCCGCGACGCGGGGGGCCGGGTCTGTTAGGCACAGATACGCAGTATTTT. It yields the protein CASSPRRGGPGLLGTDTQYF.